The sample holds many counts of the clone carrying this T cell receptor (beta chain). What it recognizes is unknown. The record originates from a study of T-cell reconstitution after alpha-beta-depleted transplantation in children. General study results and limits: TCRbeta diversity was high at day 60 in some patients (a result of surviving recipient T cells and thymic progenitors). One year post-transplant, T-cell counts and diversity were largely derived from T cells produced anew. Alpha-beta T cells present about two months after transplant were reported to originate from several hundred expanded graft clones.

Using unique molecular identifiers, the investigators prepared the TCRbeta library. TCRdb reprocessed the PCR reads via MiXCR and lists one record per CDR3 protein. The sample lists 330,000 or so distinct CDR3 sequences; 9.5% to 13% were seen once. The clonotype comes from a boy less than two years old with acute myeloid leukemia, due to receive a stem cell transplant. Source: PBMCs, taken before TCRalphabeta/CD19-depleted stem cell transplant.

The CDR3 DNA reads as TGTGCCAGCAGCTTAGGCACGGGAGTGAAAAACATTCAGTACTTC. Translating it yields CASSLGTGVKNIQYF. The V and J genes are TRBV7-2 and TRBJ2-4; D perhaps matches TRBD2 (6 bases). CDR1 and CDR2 from the germline V gene are SGHTA and FQGNSA. The CDR3 has 15 residues. V lost 1 base to trimming and J lost 4 bases, with 11 bases between them.